This TCR beta chain derives from a study of shared clonotypes between healthy human individuals. Only CD45RO-negative cells positively selected for CCR7 counted as naive CD8 cells, so terminally differentiated effector memory CD45RA+ cells were excluded. Sequencing used immunoSEQ multiplex PCR; TCRdb keeps in-frame clones, though not all of them. The sample contains about 2 million clones, roughly 94% of which appear only once. Looked up from germline, CDR1 is MGHRA and CDR2 is YSYEKL. The CDR3 length is 17 residues. The junction had 11 bases not matched to a gene; V was cut back by 0 bases and J by 4 bases.

The V and J genes are TRBV4-1 and TRBJ1-1; 7 nucleotides match TRBD1. The sequence was obtained from a man between 18 and 29 years old in good health. The sample was naive CD8+ T cells sorted from blood. CDR3 region: CASSQDPDRAYVTEAFF. For the CDR3, the DNA is TGCGCCAGCAGCCAAGATCCTGACAGGGCCTATGTCACTGAAGCTTTCTTT.